Following are 30 T cell receptor beta chains from one sample sequenced in a study of blood T cells in healthy people across ages. A second PCR, run for roughly 7 to 11 cycles, used a sample-barcoded 5' primer plus a J-beta primer mix. TCRdb re-called the 5' RACE reads through MiXCR, storing one row per CDR3 protein. Among around 1.7 million distinct CDR3 sequences, 25% to 30% were seen once, and the ten largest hold about 7.7%. Sequenced sample: blood. The receptors stem from a woman in her 30s in good health.

The rearrangement links TRBV7-2 to TRBJ1-6, with D possibly being TRBD1 (5 bases). V gave up 1 base and J gave up 9 bases, with 10 bases separating them. Germline loops: CDR1 SGHTA, CDR2 FQGNSA. The CDR3 sequence is 14 residues long. CDR3 loop: CASSLDTGGSPLHF. In nucleotides, the CDR3 is TGTGCCAGCAGCTTAGACACTGGGGGTTCACCCCTCCACTTT.

Many counts were recorded for this clonotype. The J gene is TRBJ2-5, the V gene TRBV7-2; 10 bases map to TRBD1. The V segment lost 4 bases and the J segment 5 bases; nucleotides outside the gene matches: 7. In germline, CDR1 is SGHTA, CDR2 FQGNSA. The CDR3 extends over 15 amino acids. CDR3 nucleotides: TGTGCCAGCAGCTCGACAGGGGGCGGCGGGGAGACCCAGTACTTC. Protein product: CASSSTGGGGETQYF.

In its sample, this clonotype was seen a few times. CDR3 DNA: TGTGCCACCAGTGATTACGCGGTCCAGTTCTTC. It yields the protein CATSDYAVQFF. This chain uses TRBV24-1 with TRBJ2-1; D is unclear. V gave up 2 bases and J gave up 13 bases, with 8 bases separating them. This CDR3 has 11 residues. Germline V gene lookup returns CDR1 KGHDR and CDR2 SFDVKD.

This clonotype was counted only a few times. The chain links TRBV2 to TRBJ2-3; D may match TRBD1 or TRBD2 (5 bases each). Germline V lookup: CDR1 SNHLY, CDR2 FYNNEI. The CDR3 is 15 amino acids. V shed 8 bases and J shed 4 bases, with 19 bases lying between them. The CDR3 is CASLGDRDRADTQYF. In DNA form, the CDR3 reads TGTGCCAGCTTGGGGGATCGTGATCGTGCAGATACGCAGTATTTT.

As to this clonotype: Just one base apart from a much larger clone, this may be a read error. The chain uses TRBV20-1 and TRBJ2-4, with 8 bases that match TRBD2. The DNA end is more similar to TRBJ2-5, so the J call may be wrong. The CDR3 sequence is 15 residues long. The V gene's germline CDR1 is DFQATT and CDR2 SNEGSKA (reference sequence). Here the CDR3 reads CSAGWVAGFGETQYF. The CDR3 coding sequence is TGCAGTGCTGGATGGGTAGCGGGGTTCGGGGAGACCCAGTACTTC.

The V and J genes are TRBV7-2 and TRBJ1-1; no clear D. CDR3 length: 14 residues. V was shortened by 4 bases and J by 1 base, with 10 bases between the two germline ends. Germline-derived CDR1 and CDR2 are SGHTA and FQGNSA. CDR3 DNA sequence: TGTGCCAGCAGCTGGAGCCTTGAGAACACTGAAGCTTTCTTT. It is translated as CASSWSLENTEAFF.

The V gene is TRBV12-3 or TRBV12-4, the J gene TRBJ2-3; TRBD1 is a possible D gene (6 bases). Trimming took off 4 bases at V and 4 bases at J, with 12 bases between the two ends. The CDR3 contains 14 residues. CDR3 region: CASSSDRMSDTQYF. CDR3 DNA sequence: TGTGCCAGCAGTTCAGACAGGATGTCAGATACGCAGTATTTT.

This clonotype was picked up a small number of times. The gene calls are TRBV14 and TRBJ2-1, with 9 bases lining up with TRBD1. This CDR3 has 14 amino acids. V trimming: 4 bases; J trimming: 10 bases; junction bases outside the gene matches: 8. CDR1 is SGHDN and CDR2 is FVKESK in the germline V gene. The CDR3 is CASSPTTGGDEQFF. DNA of the CDR3: TGTGCCAGCAGCCCTACGACAGGGGGGGACGAGCAGTTCTTC.

This clonotype was detected many times. The chain recombines TRBV4-1 with TRBJ2-7; possibly TRBD1 for D (6 bases). Germline V gene lookup returns CDR1 MGHRA and CDR2 YSYEKL. This CDR3 spans 17 amino acids. The V gene lost 0 bases and the J gene lost 4 bases, with 19 bases spanning the gap. The CDR3 here is CASSQDVTGVVLYEQYF. CDR3 nucleotides: TGCGCCAGCAGCCAAGATGTGACAGGTGTCGTCTTGTACGAGCAGTACTTC.

This clonotype was counted between two and nine times. This rearrangement joins TRBV6-1 to TRBJ1-5; D uncertain. The CDR3 consists of 14 residues. Trimming shortened V by 0 bases and J by 6 bases, and 9 bases separated the two germline ends. Germline V gene data show CDR1 as MNHNS and CDR2 as SASEGT. The CDR3 DNA reads as TGTGCCAGCAGTGAAGCGGAGGTGGTTCAGCCCCAGCATTTT. Translated: CASSEAEVVQPQHF.

J is TRBJ1-1 and V is TRBV27; tentative D call: TRBD1 (6 bases). Trimming removed 3 bases at V and 1 base at J, with 12 bases between. CDR3 length: 15 amino acids. In germline, CDR1 is MNHEY, CDR2 SMNVEV (reference sequence). CDR3 in DNA: TGTGCCAGCAGTTTGGGGGCACAGGGGAACACTGAAGCTTTCTTT. Its translation is CASSLGAQGNTEAFF.

This clonotype has only a few counts. The chain links TRBV5-1 to TRBJ2-7, with 9 nucleotides matching TRBD1. This CDR3 is 14 amino acids long. J lost 4 bases, V lost 7 bases, and 9 bases had no gene match. CDR1 SGHRS and CDR2 YFSETQ come from the germline V gene. CDR3 DNA sequence: TGCGCCAGCGCACCCGGGACAGGGAGGTACGAGCAGTACTTC. Its translation is CASAPGTGRYEQYF.

This clonotype has only a few counts. V usage is TRBV24-1 and J usage is TRBJ1-5; D gene uncertain. CDR3 length equals 13 residues. Germline loops: CDR1 KGHDR, CDR2 SFDVKD. With 4 bases removed from V and 4 bases from J, the gap between germline ends came to 7 bases. CDR3 in DNA: TGTGCCACCAGTGACCATTCTAATCAGCCCCAGCATTTT. This encodes CATSDHSNQPQHF.

Only a few counts were recorded for this clonotype. The V call is TRBV10-3, the J call TRBJ2-7; 7 nucleotides match TRBD1. V gave up 9 bases and J gave up 2 bases; unmatched junction bases: 7. CDR3 length equals 13 residues. Germline CDR1 ENHRY, CDR2 SYGVKD. CDR3 protein: CAIRPGTAYEQYF. The CDR3 DNA reads as TGTGCCATTCGCCCGGGGACAGCCTACGAGCAGTACTTC.

The chain carries TRBV24-1 and TRBJ2-1; 8 positions agree with TRBD2. CDR3 length equals 15 residues. From germline, CDR1 is KGHDR and CDR2 SFDVKD. V shed 3 bases, J shed 4 bases, and the junction held 4 bases outside the gene matches. The CDR3 loop is CATSDPGGRYNEQFF. The CDR3 region has the DNA TGTGCCACCAGTGATCCGGGGGGGAGGTACAATGAGCAGTTCTTC.

This clonotype was counted ten times or more. The CDR3 nucleotides are TGCAGCGTTGACGGGACAGGGGAAAACTACACCTTC. Its translation is CSVDGTGENYTF. V usage is TRBV29-1 and J usage is TRBJ1-2, with TRBD1 matching 10 bases. Per the germline V gene, CDR1 is SQVTM and CDR2 is ANQGSEA. This CDR3 has 12 amino acids. J lost 10 bases, V lost 3 bases, and 5 bases had no gene match.

This clonotype was detected a few times. V usage is TRBV7-8 and J usage is TRBJ2-3, with D uncertain. V lost 3 bases to trimming and J lost 1 base, with 11 bases between them. There are 15 residues in the CDR3. Looked up from germline, CDR1 is SGHVS and CDR2 is FQNEAQ. CDR3 sequence reads: CASSFLQKRTDTQYF. CDR3 nucleotide sequence: TGTGCCAGCAGCTTCCTCCAAAAACGCACAGATACGCAGTATTTT.

The chain is built from TRBV20-1 and TRBJ1-5, with D unclear. The length of the CDR3 is 12 residues. Per the germline V gene, CDR1 is DFQATT and CDR2 is SNEGSKA (reference sequence). V lost 5 bases and J lost 10, with 15 bases in between. The CDR3 loop reads CSAPPLEGPQHF. CDR3 DNA sequence: TGCAGTGCTCCGCCTTTAGAGGGTCCCCAGCATTTT.

V and J are TRBV4-1 and TRBJ1-6; D unresolved. Germline lookup yields CDR1 MGHRA and CDR2 YSYEKL. The CDR3 length is 15 residues. V lost 5 bases to trimming and J lost 6 bases, with 14 bases between them. As DNA, the CDR3 is TGCGCCAGCAGCGAGGGTTTCGTGATTAATTCACCCCTCCACTTT. Amino acids: CASSEGFVINSPLHF.

This clonotype turned up a few times. The gene calls are TRBV4-1 and TRBJ2-5; TRBD2 is a possible D gene (6 bases). The tail of the sequence fits TRBJ2-7 better, so the J call may be wrong. Germline CDR1 reads MGHRA; CDR2 reads YSYEKL. This CDR3 is built from 15 residues. CDR3 DNA sequence: TGCGCCAGCAGCCCACATCCGGGGGAAAGGAGCGAGCAGTACTTC. Protein: CASSPHPGERSEQYF.

This clonotype was picked up many times. This sequence joins TRBV12-3 or TRBV12-4 and TRBJ2-5; no firm D call. V gave up 6 bases and J gave up 2 bases, with 4 bases separating them. This CDR3 region has 11 residues. CDR3 loop: CASRPQETQYF. Written as DNA, the CDR3 is TGTGCCAGCAGACCTCAAGAGACCCAGTACTTC.

V gene TRBV20-1 combines with J gene TRBJ1-4; D not certain. Trimming removed 6 bases at V and 4 bases at J, with 9 bases between. The CDR3 totals 12 residues. CDR1 and CDR2 (germline): DFQATT, SNEGSKA (reference sequence). CDR3 in DNA: TGCAGTGCCTCGGACGGTAATGAAAAACTGTTTTTT. As protein: CSASDGNEKLFF.

This chain joins TRBV3-1 and TRBJ2-3; 7 nucleotides agree with TRBD1. The CDR3 length is 16 residues. With 5 bases clipped from V and 4 bases from J, the junction kept 12 bases outside the gene matches. The germline V gene encodes CDR1 LGHDT and CDR2 YNNKEL (reference sequence). This chain's CDR3 is CASSSSEGAPPDTQYF. The CDR3 nucleotides read TGTGCCAGCAGCTCGAGTGAGGGGGCACCCCCAGATACGCAGTATTTT.

This clonotype was seen more than once but under ten times. The CDR3 loop reads CSVEDSVGGGYTF. The CDR3 DNA reads TGCAGCGTTGAAGATTCGGTCGGCGGTGGCTACACCTTC. The rearrangement links TRBV29-1 to TRBJ1-2, with D unresolved. V was trimmed by 0 bases and J by 7 bases, leaving 12 bases between them. CDR1 and CDR2 from the germline V gene are SQVTM and ANQGSEA. The CDR3 length is 13 residues.

The chain employs TRBV7-9 and TRBJ2-2; 10 bases map to TRBD1. V lost 6 bases and J lost 6; bases outside the gene matches: 1. Germline V gene lookup returns CDR1 SEHNR and CDR2 FQNEAQ (reference sequence). This CDR3 spans 13 amino acids. The CDR3 protein is CASRTGGAGELFF. CDR3 bases: TGTGCCAGCAGGACAGGGGGCGCCGGGGAGCTGTTTTTT.

For this clonotype: One end of the junction does not line up with germline, which may come from a read error. The chain is built from TRBV5-6 and TRBJ1-1; a possible D gene is TRBD1 (5 bases). CDR1 SGHDT and CDR2 YYEEEE come from the germline V gene. CDR3 length equals 17 residues. The CDR3 loop is CAGSQPTGVGRATEAFF. For the CDR3, the DNA is TGTGCCGGCAGCCAACCGACGGGGGTTGGTCGGGCGACTGAAGCTTTCTTT.

The chain recombines TRBV12-3 or TRBV12-4 with TRBJ2-2; TRBD1 matches 9 bases. The trim removed 7 bases at V and 6 bases at J, leaving 6 bases unmatched. This CDR3 region has 14 residues. As DNA, the CDR3 is TGTGCCAGCACCAGGGGGACAGGGCCCGGGGAGCTGTTTTTT. Translated, it gives CASTRGTGPGELFF.

The chain joins TRBV12-3 or TRBV12-4 to TRBJ2-7; weak D call: TRBD2 (6 bases). The CDR3 totals 12 residues. The V end lost 8 bases, the J end lost 5 bases, and 13 bases lay between the germline ends. The CDR3: CASQRGSDEQYF. CDR3 coding DNA: TGTGCCAGCCAACGGGGGTCCGACGAGCAGTACTTC.

There are a few counts of this clonotype. The chain carries TRBV7-2 and TRBJ2-5; D possibly corresponds to TRBD1 (6 bases). The V gene's germline CDR1 is SGHTA and CDR2 FQGNSA. V dropped 3 bases and J dropped 1 base, with 9 bases sitting between them. There are 14 residues in the CDR3. As DNA, the CDR3 is TGTGCCAGCAGCTTTACAGGGATCCAAGAGACCCAGTACTTC. Translated: CASSFTGIQETQYF. Full variable domain (remainder filled in from reference TRBV7-2 and TRBJ2-5): GAGVSQSPSNKVTEKGKDVELRCDPISGHTALYWYRQSLGQGLEFLIYFQGNSAPDKSGLPSDRFSAERTGGSVSTLTIQRTQQEDSAVYLCASSFTGIQETQYFGPGTRLLVL.

This clonotype was detected only a few times. The CDR3 coding sequence is TGTGCCAGCAGCCGGACAGGGTTCGAGCAGTACTTC. It translates to CASSRTGFEQYF. The rearrangement joins TRBV7-9 to TRBJ2-7; 8 nucleotides align to TRBD1. V was clipped by 5 bases and J by 6 bases; unmatched bases: 3. The CDR3 runs to 12 residues. Per germline, CDR1 SEHNR and CDR2 FQNEAQ (reference sequence). Variable domain in full (rest from reference TRBV7-9 and TRBJ2-7): DTGVSQNPRHKITKRGQNVTFRCDPISEHNRLYWYRQTLGQGPEFLTYFQNEAQLEKSRLLSDRFSAERPKGSFSTLEIQRTEQGDSAMYLCASSRTGFEQYFGPGTRLTVT.